The next 20 T cell receptor beta chains were all read from a single sample in a study of T cell responses to AZD1222 COVID-19 vaccine. Profiled with immunoSEQ multiplex PCR; TCRdb holds only in-frame clones, not every one. The data contain about 140,000 clones, approximately 90% of them singletons. This specimen consisted of peripheral blood, obtained on day 0 of AZD1222 vaccination. The source of these receptors is an adult in good health.

The J gene is TRBJ1-5, the V gene TRBV19; D unresolved. Germline assignment: CDR1 LNHDA and CDR2 SQIVND (reference sequence). V was pared by 6 bases and J by 2 bases, with 14 bases between. This CDR3 is built from 15 residues. The CDR3 protein is CASSPRPGRNQPQHF. For the CDR3, the DNA is TGTGCCAGTAGCCCTCGGCCCGGCCGCAATCAGCCCCAGCATTTT. The whole variable domain, filled in from reference TRBV19 and TRBJ1-5, reads DGGITQSPKYLFRKEGQNVTLSCEQNLNHDAMYWYRQDPGQGLRLIYYSQIVNDFQKGDIAEGYSVSREKKESFPLTVTSAQKNPTAFYLCASSPRPGRNQPQHFGDGTRLSIL.

This chain joins TRBV28 and TRBJ2-7, with a possible D match to TRBD1 (6 bases). Germline CDR1 and CDR2: MDHEN and SYDVKM. V was clipped by 5 bases and J by 5 bases, with 13 bases between them. This CDR3 is 13 amino acids long. The chain's CDR3 is CASSRDTINEQYF. CDR3 in DNA: TGTGCCAGCAGTCGGGACACTATTAACGAGCAGTACTTC.

This chain uses TRBV6-6 with TRBJ2-2; TRBD2 matches at 13 bases. This CDR3 has 15 amino acids. V lost 6 bases, J lost 7 bases, and 5 bases stayed unmatched. From germline, CDR1 is MNHNY and CDR2 SVGAGI (reference sequence). CDR3 sequence: CASRPGLAGSGELFF. The CDR3 DNA sequence: TGTGCCAGCAGGCCGGGACTAGCGGGAAGCGGGGAGCTGTTTTTT.

The J gene is TRBJ1-5, the V gene TRBV19; possibly TRBD1 for D (5 bases). The length of the CDR3 is 17 residues. Trimming took off 1 base at V and 11 bases at J, with 24 bases between the two ends. Germline values: CDR1 LNHDA, CDR2 SQIVND (reference sequence). The DNA of the CDR3 is TGTGCCAGTAGTATAGCCCCAGGGCAGGGCACCCTTCAAGCCCAGCATTTT. This sequence encodes CASSIAPGQGTLQAQHF. The full variable domain, completed using reference TRBV19 and TRBJ1-5, is DGGITQSPKYLFRKEGQNVTLSCEQNLNHDAMYWYRQDPGQGLRLIYYSQIVNDFQKGDIAEGYSVSREKKESFPLTVTSAQKNPTAFYLCASSIAPGQGTLQAQHFGDGTRLSIL.

V gene TRBV30 combines with J gene TRBJ1-1; no definite D call. The CDR3 sequence is 14 residues long. V dropped 0 bases and J dropped 0 bases, with 8 bases sitting between them. Germline CDR1 reads GTSNPN; CDR2 reads SVGIG (reference sequence). The CDR3 sequence is CAWSVQLMNTEAFF. The CDR3 nucleotides read TGTGCCTGGAGTGTACAGCTTATGAACACTGAAGCTTTCTTT.

This chain connects TRBV18 to TRBJ1-5; 7 bases fit TRBD1. CDR1 and CDR2 (germline): KGHSH, LQKENI. The CDR3 is 15 amino acids. Unmatched junction bases numbered 7, after V lost 1 base and J lost 7 bases. CDR3 sequence (DNA): TGTGCCAGCTCACCACAGACAGGGCCCAACCAGCCCCAGCATTTT. Encoded protein: CASSPQTGPNQPQHF. The entire variable domain, with the rest obtained from reference TRBV18 and TRBJ1-5, is as follows: NAGVMQNPRHLVRRRGQEARLRCSPMKGHSHVYWYRQLPEEGLKFMVYLQKENIIDESGMPKERFSAEFPKEGPSILRIQQVVRGDSAAYFCASSPQTGPNQPQHFGDGTRLSIL.

V gene TRBV2 combines with J gene TRBJ2-7; 14 nucleotides agree with TRBD2. Trimming cost V 8 bases and J 6 bases; bases outside gene matches: 6. Germline values: CDR1 SNHLY, CDR2 FYNNEI. This CDR3 is built from 14 residues. CDR3 in DNA: TGTGCCAGCCGACTAGCGGGAGGGCCCTCCGAGCAGTACTTC. It codes for CASRLAGGPSEQYF. Full variable domain (rest looked up from reference TRBV2 and TRBJ2-7): EPEVTQTPSHQVTQMGQEVILRCVPISNHLYFYWYRQILGQKVEFLVSFYNNEISEKSEIFDDQFSVERPDGSNFTLKIRSTKLEDSAMYFCASRLAGGPSEQYFGPGTRLTVT.

The V gene is TRBV10-3, the J gene TRBJ1-1, with TRBD1 as a possible D gene (6 bases). V shed 0 bases and J shed 11 bases, with 10 bases lying between them. The germline gives CDR1 ENHRY, CDR2 SYGVKD. The CDR3 is 12 amino acids. The CDR3 region has the DNA TGTGCCATCAGTGAGTCGGGGGGGGCGGCTTTCTTT. The encoded protein is CAISESGGAAFF.

This chain uses TRBV6-2 or TRBV6-3 with TRBJ1-2, with 9 bases aligning to TRBD1. CDR3 size: 16 residues. After removal of 5 bases from V and 2 bases from J, the junction contained 9 bases not matched to a gene. Germline V gene data show CDR1 as MNHEY and CDR2 as SVGEGT. The CDR3 DNA reads as TGTGCCAGCAGTGACGCCGGGACAGGGATGAACTATGGCTACACCTTC. Its translation: CASSDAGTGMNYGYTF.

The chain employs TRBV6-5 and TRBJ1-1; D gene ambiguous. The length of the CDR3 is 15 residues. The V gene lost 0 bases and the J gene lost 1 base, with 9 bases spanning the gap. Germline CDR1 MNHEY, CDR2 SVGAGI. The CDR3 protein is CASSYSLDPNTEAFF. The CDR3 region has the DNA TGTGCCAGCAGTTACTCGCTAGACCCGAACACTGAAGCTTTCTTT.

The chain recombines TRBV11-2 with TRBJ1-1, with D unclear. The CDR3 loop spans 18 amino acids. Germline CDR1 is SGHAT and CDR2 is FQNNGV. Trimming took off 2 bases at V and 5 bases at J, with 24 bases between the two ends. As DNA, the CDR3 is TGTGCCAGCAGCTTAAGTATCCATGGGGATTTAGAGGAGACTGAAGCTTTCTTT. This sequence encodes CASSLSIHGDLEETEAFF.

The chain carries TRBV7-6 and TRBJ1-1, with D hard to call. V was pared by 3 bases and J by 0 bases, with 11 bases between. CDR3 length: 15 residues. Germline CDR1 SGHVS, CDR2 FNYEAQ. DNA for the CDR3: TGTGCCAGCAGCTTGGGTCCTGCGATGAACACTGAAGCTTTCTTT. This gives the protein CASSLGPAMNTEAFF.

This clone was seen once. The chain links TRBV5-8 to TRBJ2-4; D gene ambiguous. CDR1 SGHTS and CDR2 YDEGEE come from the germline V gene. The CDR3 sequence is 14 residues long. V was pared by 0 bases and J by 10 bases, with 14 bases between. CDR3 sequence reads: CASSLGRLIGIQYF. DNA for the CDR3: TGTGCCAGCAGCTTGGGACGGCTTATTGGGATTCAGTACTTC.

The chain is built from TRBV30 and TRBJ2-1; D is unclear. Germline CDR1 reads GTSNPN; CDR2 reads SVGIG (reference sequence). The V end lost 3 bases, the J end lost 9 bases, and 12 bases lay between the germline ends. CDR3 size: 12 residues. The DNA for the CDR3 is TGTGCCTGGAGCCCGCAGGTGGGTGAGCAGTTCTTC. This gives the protein CAWSPQVGEQFF. The full variable domain, in which reference TRBV30 and TRBJ2-1 provide the parts outside the CDR3, is SQTIHQWPATLVQPVGSPLSLECTVEGTSNPNLYWYRQAAGRGLQLLFYSVGIGQISSEVPQNLSASRPQDRQFILSSKKLLLSDSGFYLCAWSPQVGEQFFGPGTRLTVL.

The V gene is TRBV10-3, the J gene TRBJ1-2, with TRBD1 matching over 7 bases. This CDR3 region has 14 residues. Trimming took 7 bases from V and 2 from J; bases not matched to a gene: 7. Looked up from germline, CDR1 is ENHRY and CDR2 is SYGVKD. CDR3 bases: TGTGCCATCAAGGGGGCAGGCTCAAACTATGGCTACACCTTC. This translates into CAIKGAGSNYGYTF.

This sequence joins TRBV16 and TRBJ1-2, with TRBD1 as a possible D gene (5 bases). The germline V gene has CDR1 KGHSY and CDR2 FQNENV. There are 17 residues in the CDR3. V was shortened by 2 bases and J by 4 bases, with 20 bases between the two germline ends. The CDR3 DNA is TGTGCCAGCAGCCAACCCCGGGACGTGGGAGGTACCTATGGCTACACCTTC. Translated: CASSQPRDVGGTYGYTF.

The genes are TRBV20-1 and TRBJ2-1; D is perhaps TRBD1 (6 bases). The V and J ends lost 2 bases and 9 bases respectively, with 8 bases between them. The CDR3 is 11 amino acids. Germline loops: CDR1 DFQATT, CDR2 SNEGSKA (reference sequence). CDR3 loop: CSARLGGEQFF. The CDR3 bases are TGCAGTGCTAGATTAGGGGGTGAGCAGTTCTTC.

The chain has TRBV21-1 and TRBJ2-2; TRBD2, the D gene given by the table, was not confirmed from the DNA. TRBV21-1 is deemed a pseudogene. CDR3 size: 17 residues. The CDR3 sequence: CASSPRGLAGGSGELFF. CDR3 in DNA: TGTGCCAGCAGCCCACGAGGACTAGCGGGAGGGTCCGGGGAGCTGTTTTTT.

The chain has TRBV19 and TRBJ1-5; TRBD1 aligns across 10 bases. CDR1 is LNHDA and CDR2 is SQIVND in the germline V gene (reference sequence). Trimming removed 10 bases from V and 5 bases from J; junction bases left unmatched: 11. This CDR3 has 15 amino acids. The CDR3 loop is CATKVYGTGDQPQHF. In DNA form, the CDR3 reads TGTGCCACCAAAGTATACGGGACAGGGGATCAGCCCCAGCATTTT.

The chain carries TRBV7-3 and TRBJ2-1, with D maybe TRBD2 (5 bases). V was trimmed by 4 bases and J by 4 bases, leaving 11 bases between them. The CDR3 covers 14 residues. Germline V gives CDR1 SGHTA, CDR2 FQGTGA. The CDR3 here is CASSSGDDYNEQFF. CDR3 DNA sequence: TGTGCCAGCAGCTCCGGGGATGATTACAATGAGCAGTTCTTC.